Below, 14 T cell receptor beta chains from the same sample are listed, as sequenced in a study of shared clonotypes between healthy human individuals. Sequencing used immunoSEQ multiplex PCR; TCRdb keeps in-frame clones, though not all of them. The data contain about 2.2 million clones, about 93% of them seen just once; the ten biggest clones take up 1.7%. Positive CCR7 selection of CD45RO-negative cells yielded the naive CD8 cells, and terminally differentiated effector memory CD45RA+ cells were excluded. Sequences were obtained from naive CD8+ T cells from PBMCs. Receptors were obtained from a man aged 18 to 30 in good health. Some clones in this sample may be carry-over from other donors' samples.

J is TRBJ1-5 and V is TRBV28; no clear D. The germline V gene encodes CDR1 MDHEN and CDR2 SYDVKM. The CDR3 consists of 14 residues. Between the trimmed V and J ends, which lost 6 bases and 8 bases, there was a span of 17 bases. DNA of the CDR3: TGTGCCAGCAGGCCAGGTCAAGACTTGGAGCCCCAGCATTTT. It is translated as CASRPGQDLEPQHF. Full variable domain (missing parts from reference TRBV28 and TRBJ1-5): DVKVTQSSRYLVKRTGEKVFLECVQDMDHENMFWYRQDPGLGLRLIYFSYDVKMKEKGDIPEGYSVSREKKERFSLILESASTNQTSMYLCASRPGQDLEPQHFGDGTRLSIL.

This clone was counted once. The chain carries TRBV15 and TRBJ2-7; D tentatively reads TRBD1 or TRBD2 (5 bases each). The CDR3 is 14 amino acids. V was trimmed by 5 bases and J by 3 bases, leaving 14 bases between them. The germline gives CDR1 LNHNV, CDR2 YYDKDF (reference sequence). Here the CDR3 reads CATSSRDGYYEQYF. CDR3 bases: TGTGCCACCAGCTCCCGGGACGGGTACTACGAGCAGTACTTC.

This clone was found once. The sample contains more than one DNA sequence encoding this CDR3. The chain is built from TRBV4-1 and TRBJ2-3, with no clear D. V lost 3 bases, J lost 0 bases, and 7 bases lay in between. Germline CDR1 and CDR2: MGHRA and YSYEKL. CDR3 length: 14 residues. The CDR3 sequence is CASSQRSSTDTQYF. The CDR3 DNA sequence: TGCGCCAGCAGCCAGAGGTCTAGCACAGATACGCAGTATTTT.

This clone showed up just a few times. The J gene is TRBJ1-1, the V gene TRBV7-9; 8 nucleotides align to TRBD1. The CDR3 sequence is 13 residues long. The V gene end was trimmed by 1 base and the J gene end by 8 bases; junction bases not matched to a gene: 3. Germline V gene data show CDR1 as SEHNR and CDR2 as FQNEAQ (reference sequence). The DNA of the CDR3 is TGTGCCAGCAGCTTAGTTCGGACAGGGGAAGCTTTCTTT. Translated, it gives CASSLVRTGEAFF.

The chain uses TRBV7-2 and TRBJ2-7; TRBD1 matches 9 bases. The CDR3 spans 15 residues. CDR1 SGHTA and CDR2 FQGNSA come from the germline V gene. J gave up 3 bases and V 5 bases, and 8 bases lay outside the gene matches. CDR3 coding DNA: TGTGCCAGCAGCCCGGGACAGGGTGTGCTCTACGAGCAGTACTTC. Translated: CASSPGQGVLYEQYF.

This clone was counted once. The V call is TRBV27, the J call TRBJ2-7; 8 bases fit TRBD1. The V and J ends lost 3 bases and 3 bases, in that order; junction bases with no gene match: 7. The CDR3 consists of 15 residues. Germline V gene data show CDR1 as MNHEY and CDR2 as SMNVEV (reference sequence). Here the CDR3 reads CASSFLGTGIYEQYF. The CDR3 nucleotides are TGTGCCAGCAGTTTTCTAGGGACAGGCATCTACGAGCAGTACTTC.

CDR3 sequence: CASSQTTESSGANVLTF. In DNA form, the CDR3 reads TGTGCCAGCAGCCAAACGACGGAGAGCTCTGGGGCCAACGTCCTGACTTTC. The gene calls are TRBV7-9 and TRBJ2-6; no definite D call. Germline assignment: CDR1 SEHNR and CDR2 FQNEAQ (reference sequence). The CDR3 contains 17 residues. Trimming left V 5 bases short and J 0 bases short, with 14 bases between.

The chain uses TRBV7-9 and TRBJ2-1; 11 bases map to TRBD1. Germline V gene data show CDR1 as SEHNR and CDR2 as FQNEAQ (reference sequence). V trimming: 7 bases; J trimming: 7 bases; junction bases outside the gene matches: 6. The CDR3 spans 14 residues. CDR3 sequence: CASNPGTGGNEQFF. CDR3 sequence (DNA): TGTGCCAGCAACCCGGGGACAGGGGGGAATGAGCAGTTCTTC.

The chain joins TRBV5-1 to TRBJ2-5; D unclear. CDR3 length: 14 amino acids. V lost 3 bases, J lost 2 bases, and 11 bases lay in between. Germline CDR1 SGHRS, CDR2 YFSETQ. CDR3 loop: CASSSKTEQETQYF. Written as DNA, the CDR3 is TGCGCCAGCAGCTCCAAGACTGAGCAAGAGACCCAGTACTTC.

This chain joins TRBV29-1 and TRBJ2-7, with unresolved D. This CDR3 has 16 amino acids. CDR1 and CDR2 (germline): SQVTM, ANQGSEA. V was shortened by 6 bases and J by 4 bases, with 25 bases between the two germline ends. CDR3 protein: CSVAGEAGKTTYEQYF. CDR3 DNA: TGCAGCGTGGCCGGTGAGGCCGGAAAGACAACATACGAGCAGTACTTC.

The CDR3: CASSSHDSGGVGNEKLFF. The CDR3 region has the DNA TGTGCCAGCAGCTCCCACGACAGTGGGGGAGTGGGGAATGAAAAACTGTTTTTT. The chain couples TRBV7-9 to TRBJ1-4; a possible D gene is TRBD1 (5 bases). V lost 4 bases and J lost 5, with 23 bases in between. This CDR3 is 18 amino acids long. Germline lookup yields CDR1 SEHNR and CDR2 FQNEAQ (reference sequence).

Written as DNA, the CDR3 is TGTGCCAGCAGCTTTTTCGCGGGGCTTGCCTACGAGCAGTACTTC. It specifies CASSFFAGLAYEQYF. V usage is TRBV7-2 and J usage is TRBJ2-7; a possible D gene is TRBD2 (6 bases). The length of the CDR3 is 15 residues. Trimming removed 3 bases from V and 2 bases from J, with 14 bases in between. In germline, CDR1 is SGHTA, CDR2 FQGNSA. Full variable domain (outside the CDR3, taken from reference TRBV7-2 and TRBJ2-7): GAGVSQSPSNKVTEKGKDVELRCDPISGHTALYWYRQSLGQGLEFLIYFQGNSAPDKSGLPSDRFSAERTGGSVSTLTIQRTQQEDSAVYLCASSFFAGLAYEQYFGPGTRLTVT.

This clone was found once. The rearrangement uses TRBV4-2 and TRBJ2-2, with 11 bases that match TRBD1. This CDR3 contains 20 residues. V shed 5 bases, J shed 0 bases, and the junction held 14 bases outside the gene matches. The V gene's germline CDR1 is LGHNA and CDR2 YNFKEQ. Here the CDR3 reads CASSKMIGTGGIANTGELFF. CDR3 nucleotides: TGTGCCAGCAGCAAAATGATCGGGACAGGGGGAATCGCGAACACCGGGGAGCTGTTTTTT.

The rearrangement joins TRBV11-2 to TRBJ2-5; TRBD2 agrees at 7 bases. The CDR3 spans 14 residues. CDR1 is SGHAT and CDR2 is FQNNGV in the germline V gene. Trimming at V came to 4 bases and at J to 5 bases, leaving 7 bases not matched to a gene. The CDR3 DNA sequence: TGTGCCAGCAGCTCCAGACTAGCATCCGAGACCCAGTACTTC. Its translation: CASSSRLASETQYF.